This TCR beta chain was recovered during a study of control samples from healthy donors and cancer patients. This CDR3 region has 14 residues. The germline gives CDR1 SGHDT, CDR2 YYEEEE. V lost 3 bases and J 5 bases, leaving 14 bases between the germline ends. This table comes from immunoSEQ multiplex PCR, and its TCRdb copy is limited to in-frame clones, with some not included. The repertoire includes about 160,000 clones, roughly 90% of them detected once, and around 12% sits in the top ten. The sequence was collected from a man under 40 in good health. This sequence joins TRBV5-6 and TRBJ1-1; D possibly corresponds to TRBD1 (6 bases). Specimen: blood. The CDR3 sequence is CASSSIQDSTEAFF. CDR3 DNA sequence: TGTGCCAGCAGCTCAATACAGGACAGTACTGAAGCTTTCTTT.